The clone carrying this TCR beta chain was counted ten times or more. What it recognizes is unknown. TCRdb reprocessed the multiplex PCR reads via MiXCR and lists one record per CDR3 protein. The sample consists of around 140,000 distinct CDR3 sequences, approximately 20% of them appearing once. Breast cancer patients provided tissue from their axillary draining lymph nodes. These data are taken from a study of breast tumors, draining lymph nodes, adjacent tissues. General study findings and limits: Tumors had less TCR diversity than lymph nodes, more than nontumor tissue.

The J segment lost 3 bases and the V segment lost 0 bases, leaving 6 bases of the junction unmatched. This CDR3 contains 17 residues. CDR1 is LNHNV, CDR2 YYDKDF, per germline (reference sequence). This TCR came from a female donor with breast cancer. Some clones in this sample may be carry-over from other donors' samples. Input material: axillary lymph node tissue. V usage is TRBV15 and J usage is TRBJ2-3; 10 bases map to TRBD2. CDR3 in amino acids: CATSREEEREGTDTQYF. CDR3 sequence (DNA): TGTGCCACCAGCAGAGAGGAGGAGCGGGAGGGTACAGATACGCAGTATTTT.